This T cell receptor (beta chain) was recovered during a study of T-cell reconstitution after alpha-beta-depleted transplantation in children. This CDR3 contains 14 residues. V lost 4 bases and J lost 6, with 16 bases in between. Germline CDR1 reads SGDLS; CDR2 reads YYNGEE. Preparing the TCRbeta library involved the use of unique molecular identifiers. TCRdb reprocessed the PCR reads via MiXCR and lists one record per CDR3 protein. This table holds roughly 610,000 distinct CDR3 sequences, more than 9% found once. This clonotype was seen a few times. The chain joins TRBV9 to TRBJ1-1; weak D call: TRBD1 (5 bases). The sequencing here drew on PBMCs from the stem cell graft donor, taken from the stem cell graft. The receptor comes from a human donor who donated a stem cell graft to a child with acute myeloid leukemia. The CDR3 loop reads CASSSGVKGPEAFF. CDR3 DNA: TGTGCCAGCAGCTCGGGGGTCAAGGGACCTGAAGCTTTCTTT.